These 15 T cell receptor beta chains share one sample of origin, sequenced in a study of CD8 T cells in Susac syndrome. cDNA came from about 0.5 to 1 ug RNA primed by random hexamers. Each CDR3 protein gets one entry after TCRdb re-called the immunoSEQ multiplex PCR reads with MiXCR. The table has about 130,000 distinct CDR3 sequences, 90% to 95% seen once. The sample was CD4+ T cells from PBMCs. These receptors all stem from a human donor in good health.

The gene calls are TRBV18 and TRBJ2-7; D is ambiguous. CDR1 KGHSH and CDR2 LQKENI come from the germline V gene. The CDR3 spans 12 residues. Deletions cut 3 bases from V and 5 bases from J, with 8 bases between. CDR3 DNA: TGTGCCAGCTCACCCTCAGGAGACGAGCAGTACTTC. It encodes CASSPSGDEQYF.

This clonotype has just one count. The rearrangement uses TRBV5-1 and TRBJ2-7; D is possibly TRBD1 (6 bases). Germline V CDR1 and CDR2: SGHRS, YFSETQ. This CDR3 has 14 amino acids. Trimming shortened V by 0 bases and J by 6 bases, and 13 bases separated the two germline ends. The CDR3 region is CASSLGTVGAEQYF. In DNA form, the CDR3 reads TGCGCCAGCAGCTTGGGGACAGTGGGAGCCGAGCAGTACTTC. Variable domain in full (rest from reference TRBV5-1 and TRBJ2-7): KAGVTQTPRYLIKTRGQQVTLSCSPISGHRSVSWYQQTPGQGLQFLFEYFSETQRNKGNFPGRFSGRQFSNSRSEMNVSTLELGDSALYLCASSLGTVGAEQYFGPGTRLTVT.

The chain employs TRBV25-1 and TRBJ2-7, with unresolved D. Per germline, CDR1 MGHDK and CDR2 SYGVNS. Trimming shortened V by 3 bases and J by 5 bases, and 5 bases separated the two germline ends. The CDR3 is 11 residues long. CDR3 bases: TGTGCCAGCAGTGATAGAAACGAGCAGTACTTC. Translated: CASSDRNEQYF.

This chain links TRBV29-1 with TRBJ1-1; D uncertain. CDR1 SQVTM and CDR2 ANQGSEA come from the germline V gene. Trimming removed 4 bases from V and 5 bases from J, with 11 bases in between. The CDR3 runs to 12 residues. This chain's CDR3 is CSVGHSGTEAFF. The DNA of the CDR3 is TGCAGCGTTGGCCACTCTGGGACTGAAGCTTTCTTT.

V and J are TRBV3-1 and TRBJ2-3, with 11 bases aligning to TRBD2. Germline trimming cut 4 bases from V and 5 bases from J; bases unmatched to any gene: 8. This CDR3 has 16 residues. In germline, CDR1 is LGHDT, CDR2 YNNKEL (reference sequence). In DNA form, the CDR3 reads TGTGCCAGCAGCCCCACCCTAGCGGGAGGTGGAGATACGCAGTATTTT. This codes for CASSPTLAGGGDTQYF.

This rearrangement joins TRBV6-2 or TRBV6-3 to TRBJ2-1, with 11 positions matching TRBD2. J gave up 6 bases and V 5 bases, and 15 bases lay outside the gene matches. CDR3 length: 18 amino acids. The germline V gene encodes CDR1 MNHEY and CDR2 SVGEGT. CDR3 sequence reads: CASSRPTSGIARGNEQFF. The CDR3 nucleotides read TGTGCCAGCAGTCGCCCGACTAGCGGGATCGCCAGGGGCAATGAGCAGTTCTTC.

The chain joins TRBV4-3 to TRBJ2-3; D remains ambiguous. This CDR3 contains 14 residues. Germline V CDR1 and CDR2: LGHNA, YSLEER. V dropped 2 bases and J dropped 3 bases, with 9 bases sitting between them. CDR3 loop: CASSQFYPTDTQYF. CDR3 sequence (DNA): TGCGCCAGCAGCCAATTTTACCCTACAGATACGCAGTATTTT.

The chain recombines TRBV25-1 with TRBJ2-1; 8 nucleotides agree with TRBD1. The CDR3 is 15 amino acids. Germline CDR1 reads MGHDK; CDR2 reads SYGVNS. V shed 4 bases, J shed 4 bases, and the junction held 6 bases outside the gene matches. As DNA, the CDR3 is TGTGCCAGCAGTGGCGGGACAGGTGTTTACAATGAGCAGTTCTTC. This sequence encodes CASSGGTGVYNEQFF.

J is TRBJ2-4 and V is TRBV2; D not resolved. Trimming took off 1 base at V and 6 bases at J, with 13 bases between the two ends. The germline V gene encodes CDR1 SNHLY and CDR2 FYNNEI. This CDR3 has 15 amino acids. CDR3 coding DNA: TGTGCCAGCAGTGAAGGTCAGGCATTGGGAAACATTCAGTACTTC. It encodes CASSEGQALGNIQYF.

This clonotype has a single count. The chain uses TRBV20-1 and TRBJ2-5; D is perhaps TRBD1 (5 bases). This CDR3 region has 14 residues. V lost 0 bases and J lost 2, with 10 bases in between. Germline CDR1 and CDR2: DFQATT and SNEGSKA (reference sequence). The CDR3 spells CSARDLRVQETQYF. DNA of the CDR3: TGCAGTGCTAGAGATCTCAGGGTTCAAGAGACCCAGTACTTC.

CDR3: CASSLEAGGSYEQYF. The CDR3 DNA sequence: TGTGCCAGCAGCTTAGAGGCGGGAGGCTCCTACGAGCAGTACTTC. The J gene is TRBJ2-7, the V gene TRBV7-2; TRBD2 aligns across 8 bases. The CDR3 spans 15 residues. Germline CDR1 SGHTA, CDR2 FQGNSA. The ends lost 1 base at V and 0 bases at J; junction bases unmatched: 2.

For the CDR3, the DNA is TGTGCCAGCAGCCAATTAACAGGGCACTCGAGGGGAAACACCATATATTTT. Translating it yields CASSQLTGHSRGNTIYF. The rearrangement links TRBV3-1 to TRBJ1-3; D may be TRBD1 (6 bases). With 2 bases removed from V and 4 bases from J, the gap between germline ends came to 18 bases. This CDR3 is built from 17 residues. Germline CDR1 LGHDT, CDR2 YNNKEL (reference sequence).

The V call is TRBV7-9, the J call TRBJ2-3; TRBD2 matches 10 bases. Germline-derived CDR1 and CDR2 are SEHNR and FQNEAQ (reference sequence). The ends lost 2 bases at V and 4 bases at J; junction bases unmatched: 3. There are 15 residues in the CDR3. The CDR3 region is CASSLLAGVADTQYF. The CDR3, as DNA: TGTGCCAGCAGCTTACTAGCGGGAGTCGCAGATACGCAGTATTTT.

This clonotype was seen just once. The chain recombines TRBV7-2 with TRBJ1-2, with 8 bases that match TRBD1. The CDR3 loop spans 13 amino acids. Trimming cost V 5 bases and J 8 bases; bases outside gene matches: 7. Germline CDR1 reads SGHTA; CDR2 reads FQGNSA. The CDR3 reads CASSQDREDGYTF. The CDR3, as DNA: TGTGCCAGCAGCCAGGACAGGGAGGACGGCTACACCTTC.

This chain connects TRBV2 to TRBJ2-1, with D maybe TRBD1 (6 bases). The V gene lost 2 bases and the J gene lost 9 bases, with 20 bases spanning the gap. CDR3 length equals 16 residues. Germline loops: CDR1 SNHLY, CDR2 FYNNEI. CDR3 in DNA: TGTGCCAGCAGTGAATTCGACAGGCTCCCAAGGAGTGAGCAGTTCTTC. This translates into CASSEFDRLPRSEQFF.